The 3 T cell receptor beta chains below all came from one sample that was sequenced in a study of cytomegalovirus exposure and HLA in healthy donors (TCRdb year 2017). Libraries were made using the immunoSEQ multiplex PCR assay. A mixture of 60 forward primers for TCR Vbeta segments and 13 reverse primers for TCR Jbeta segments was used in the multiplex PCR. Sourced from immuneACCESS, this table was stored by TCRdb with only in-frame sequences that have V and J called. A share of the clones is absent; for the studies checked, an unresolved V gene accounts for under half, and the remainder has no known explanation. The sample data list around 50,000 clones, and approximately 67% of these were observed just once. The ten largest clones add up to roughly 6.3% of the sample. The sample was PBMCs. All receptors come from a man between 25 and 39 years old in good health and CMV-seronegative.

This clone has more than one count but fewer than ten. The genes are TRBV25-1 and TRBJ2-7; 12 bases are a match to TRBD2. The CDR3 runs 18 residues. CDR1 is MGHDK, CDR2 SYGVNS, per germline. Trimming removed 3 bases from V and 1 base from J; junction bases left unmatched: 10. The CDR3 here is CASSDQGLAGKVSYEQYF. CDR3 in DNA: TGTGCCAGCAGTGACCAAGGACTAGCGGGAAAAGTGTCCTACGAGCAGTACTTC.

This clone turned up a few times. The chain employs TRBV2 and TRBJ1-4; TRBD1 agrees at 7 bases. The CDR3 consists of 14 residues. Losses at the gene ends were 6 bases for V and 4 bases for J; bases not matched to a gene: 5. Germline V gives CDR1 SNHLY, CDR2 FYNNEI. The CDR3 protein is CASSGTVDNEKLFF. The CDR3 DNA is TGTGCCAGCAGCGGGACAGTAGATAATGAAAAACTGTTTTTT.

The chain joins TRBV9 to TRBJ2-3; the D gene is possibly TRBD1 (5 bases). From germline, CDR1 is SGDLS and CDR2 YYNGEE. The CDR3 runs 13 residues. The germline V and J ends were trimmed by 0 bases and 4 bases, with 6 bases remaining between them. The CDR3 reads CASSVGGADTQYF. As DNA, the CDR3 is TGTGCCAGCAGCGTAGGGGGCGCAGATACGCAGTATTTT. The variable domain in full, with the rest retrieved from reference TRBV9 and TRBJ2-3, is DSGVTQTPKHLITATGQRVTLRCSPRSGDLSVYWYQQSLDQGLQFLIQYYNGEERAKGNILERFSAQQFPDLHSELNLSSLELGDSALYFCASSVGGADTQYFGPGTRLTVL.